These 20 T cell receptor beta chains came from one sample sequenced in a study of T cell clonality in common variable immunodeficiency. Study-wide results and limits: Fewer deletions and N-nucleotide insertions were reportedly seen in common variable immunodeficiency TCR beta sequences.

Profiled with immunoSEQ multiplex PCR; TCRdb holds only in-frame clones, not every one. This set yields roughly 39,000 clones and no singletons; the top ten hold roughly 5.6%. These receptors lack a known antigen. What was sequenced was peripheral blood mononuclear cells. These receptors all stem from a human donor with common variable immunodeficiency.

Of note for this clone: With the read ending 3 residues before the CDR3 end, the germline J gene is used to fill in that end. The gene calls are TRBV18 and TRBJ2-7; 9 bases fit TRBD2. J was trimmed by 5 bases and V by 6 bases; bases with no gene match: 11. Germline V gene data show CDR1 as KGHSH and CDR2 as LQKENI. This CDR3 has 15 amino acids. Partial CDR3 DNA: TGTGCCAGCTCCCCTGTCCCTAGCGGGATGAACGAG. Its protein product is CASSPVPSGMNE. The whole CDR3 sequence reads CASSPVPSGMNEQYF.

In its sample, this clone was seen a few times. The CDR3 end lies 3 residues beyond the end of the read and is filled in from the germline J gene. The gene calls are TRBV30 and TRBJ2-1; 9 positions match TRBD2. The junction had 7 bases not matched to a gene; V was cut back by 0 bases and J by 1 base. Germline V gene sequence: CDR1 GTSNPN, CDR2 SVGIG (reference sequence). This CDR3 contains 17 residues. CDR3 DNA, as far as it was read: TGTGCCTGGAGTGTATGGGGAAGCGGGGGGTCCTACAATGAG. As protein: CAWSVWGSGGSYNE. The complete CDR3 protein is CAWSVWGSGGSYNEQFF. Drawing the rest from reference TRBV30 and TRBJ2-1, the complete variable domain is SQTIHQWPATLVQPVGSPLSLECTVEGTSNPNLYWYRQAAGRGLQLLFYSVGIGQISSEVPQNLSASRPQDRQFILSSKKLLLSDSGFYLCAWSVWGSGGSYNEQFFGPGTRLTVL.

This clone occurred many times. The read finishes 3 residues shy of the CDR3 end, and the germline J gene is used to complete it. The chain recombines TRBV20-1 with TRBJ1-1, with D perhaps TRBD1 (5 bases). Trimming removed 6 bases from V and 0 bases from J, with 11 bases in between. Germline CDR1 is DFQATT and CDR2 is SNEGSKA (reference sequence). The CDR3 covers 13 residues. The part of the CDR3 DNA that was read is TGCAGTGCGAAATTAGGGGTGAACACTGAA. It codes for CSAKLGVNTE. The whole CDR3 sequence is CSAKLGVNTEAFF.

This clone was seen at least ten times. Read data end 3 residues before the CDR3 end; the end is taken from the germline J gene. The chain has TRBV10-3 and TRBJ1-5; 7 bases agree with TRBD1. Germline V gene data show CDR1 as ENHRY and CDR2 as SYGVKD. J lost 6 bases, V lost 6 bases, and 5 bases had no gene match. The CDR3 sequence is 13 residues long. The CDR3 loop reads CAISDREFQPQHF. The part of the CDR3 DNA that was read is TGTGCCATCAGCGACAGGGAGTTTCAGCCC.

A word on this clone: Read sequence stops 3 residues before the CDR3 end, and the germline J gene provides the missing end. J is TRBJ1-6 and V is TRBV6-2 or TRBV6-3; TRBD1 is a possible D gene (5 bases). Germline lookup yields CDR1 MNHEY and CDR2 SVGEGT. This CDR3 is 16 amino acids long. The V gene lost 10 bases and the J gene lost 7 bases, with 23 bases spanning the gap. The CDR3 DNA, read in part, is TGTGCCACCAGGAGCGGGGGACTTCTGGGAAATTCACCC. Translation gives CATRSGGLLGNSP. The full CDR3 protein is CATRSGGLLGNSPLHF.

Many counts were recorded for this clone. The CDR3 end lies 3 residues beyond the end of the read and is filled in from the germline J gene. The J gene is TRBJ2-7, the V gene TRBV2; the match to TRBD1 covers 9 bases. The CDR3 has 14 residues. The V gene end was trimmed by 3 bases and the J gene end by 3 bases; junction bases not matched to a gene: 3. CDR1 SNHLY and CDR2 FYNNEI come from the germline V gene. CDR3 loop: CASSERTGDYEQYF. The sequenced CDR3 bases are TGTGCCAGCAGTGAGCGGACAGGGGACTACGAG.

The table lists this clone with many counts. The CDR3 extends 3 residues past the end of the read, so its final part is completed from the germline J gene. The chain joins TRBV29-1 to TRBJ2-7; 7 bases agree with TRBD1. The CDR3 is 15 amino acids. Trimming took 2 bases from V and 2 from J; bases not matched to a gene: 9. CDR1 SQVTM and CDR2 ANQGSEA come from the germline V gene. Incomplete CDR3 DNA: TGCAGCGTTGAACTTCCTGGACAGGACACCTACGAG. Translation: CSVELPGQDTYE. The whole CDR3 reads CSVELPGQDTYEQYF.

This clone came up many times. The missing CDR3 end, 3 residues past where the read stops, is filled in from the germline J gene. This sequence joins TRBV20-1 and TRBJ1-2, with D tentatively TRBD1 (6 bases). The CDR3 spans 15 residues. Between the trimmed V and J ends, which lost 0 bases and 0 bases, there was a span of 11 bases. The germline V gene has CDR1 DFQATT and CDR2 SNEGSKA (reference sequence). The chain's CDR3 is CSARDMDRTNYGYTF. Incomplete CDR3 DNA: TGCAGTGCTAGAGATATGGACAGAACTAACTATGGC.

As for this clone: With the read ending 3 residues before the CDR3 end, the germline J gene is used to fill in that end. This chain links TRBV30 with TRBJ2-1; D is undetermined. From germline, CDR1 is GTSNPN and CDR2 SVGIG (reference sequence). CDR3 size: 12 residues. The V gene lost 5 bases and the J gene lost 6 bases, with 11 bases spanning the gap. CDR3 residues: CAWGRESNEQFF. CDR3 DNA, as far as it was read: TGTGCCTGGGGCCGAGAGTCCAATGAG.

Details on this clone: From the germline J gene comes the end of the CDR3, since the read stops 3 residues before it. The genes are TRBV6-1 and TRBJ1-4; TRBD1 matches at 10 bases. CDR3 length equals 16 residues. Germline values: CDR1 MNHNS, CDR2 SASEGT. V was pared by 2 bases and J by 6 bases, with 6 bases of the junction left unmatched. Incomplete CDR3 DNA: TGTGCCAGCAGTGAACTCACCGGGACAGGGGATGAAAAA. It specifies CASSELTGTGDEK. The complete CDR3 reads CASSELTGTGDEKLFF.

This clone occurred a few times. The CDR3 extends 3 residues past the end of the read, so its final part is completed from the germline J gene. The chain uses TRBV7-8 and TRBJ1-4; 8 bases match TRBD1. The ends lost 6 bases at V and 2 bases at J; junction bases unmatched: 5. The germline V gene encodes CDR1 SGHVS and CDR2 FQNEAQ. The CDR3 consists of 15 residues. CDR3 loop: CASSKGQGTNEKLFF. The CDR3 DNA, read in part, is TGTGCCAGCAGTAAAGGACAGGGCACTAATGAAAAA.

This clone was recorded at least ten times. CDR3 sequence: CASSPPSGRAYEQYF. The CDR3 DNA, read in part, is TGTGCCAGCTCACCACCTAGCGGGAGGGCCTACGAG. This chain uses TRBV18 with TRBJ2-7; 11 nucleotides agree with TRBD2. The CDR3 goes on 3 residues after the read ends, and that part is filled in from the germline J gene. With V trimmed by 0 bases and J by 2 bases, 0 bases remained unmatched. CDR1 KGHSH and CDR2 LQKENI come from the germline V gene. The CDR3 extends over 15 amino acids.

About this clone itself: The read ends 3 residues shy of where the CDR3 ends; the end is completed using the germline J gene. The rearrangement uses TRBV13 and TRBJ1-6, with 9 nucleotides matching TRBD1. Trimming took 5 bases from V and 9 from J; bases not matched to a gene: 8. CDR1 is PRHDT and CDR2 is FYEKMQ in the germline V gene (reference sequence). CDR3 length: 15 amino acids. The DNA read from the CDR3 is TGTGCCAGCAGCACGCGACAGGGGGAGCTTTCACCC. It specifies CASSTRQGELSP. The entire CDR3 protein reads CASSTRQGELSPLHF.

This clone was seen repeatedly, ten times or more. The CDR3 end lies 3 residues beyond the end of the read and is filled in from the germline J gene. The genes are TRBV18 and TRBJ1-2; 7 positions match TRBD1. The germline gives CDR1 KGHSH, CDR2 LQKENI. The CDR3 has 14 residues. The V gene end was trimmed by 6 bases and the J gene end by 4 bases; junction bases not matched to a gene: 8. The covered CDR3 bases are TGTGCCAGCTCCTCAGACAGGGCCCTCTATGGC. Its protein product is CASSSDRALYG. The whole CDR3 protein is CASSSDRALYGYTF. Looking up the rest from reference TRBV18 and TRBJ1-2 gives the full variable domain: NAGVMQNPRHLVRRRGQEARLRCSPMKGHSHVYWYRQLPEEGLKFMVYLQKENIIDESGMPKERFSAEFPKEGPSILRIQQVVRGDSAAYFCASSSDRALYGYTFGSGTRLTVV.

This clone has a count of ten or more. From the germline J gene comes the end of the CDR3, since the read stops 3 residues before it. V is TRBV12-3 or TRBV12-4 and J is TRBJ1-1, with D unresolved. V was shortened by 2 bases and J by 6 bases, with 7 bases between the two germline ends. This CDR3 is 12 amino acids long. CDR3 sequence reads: CASSLMWPEAFF. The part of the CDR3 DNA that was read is TGTGCCAGCAGTTTAATGTGGCCTGAA.

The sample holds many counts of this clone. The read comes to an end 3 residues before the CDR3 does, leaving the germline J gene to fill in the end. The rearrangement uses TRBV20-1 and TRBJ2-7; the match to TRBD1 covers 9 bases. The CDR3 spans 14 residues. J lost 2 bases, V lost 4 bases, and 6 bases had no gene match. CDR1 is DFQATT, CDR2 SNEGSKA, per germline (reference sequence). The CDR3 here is CSAMPGQGAYEQYF. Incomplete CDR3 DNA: TGCAGTGCTATGCCGGGACAGGGAGCCTACGAG.

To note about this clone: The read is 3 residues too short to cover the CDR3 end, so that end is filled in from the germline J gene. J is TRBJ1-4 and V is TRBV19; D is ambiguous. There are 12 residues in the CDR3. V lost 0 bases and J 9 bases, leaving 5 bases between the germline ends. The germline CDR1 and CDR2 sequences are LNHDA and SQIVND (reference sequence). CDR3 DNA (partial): TGTGCCAGTAGTATAGATGACAAAAAA. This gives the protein CASSIDDKK. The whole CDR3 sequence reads CASSIDDKKLFF.

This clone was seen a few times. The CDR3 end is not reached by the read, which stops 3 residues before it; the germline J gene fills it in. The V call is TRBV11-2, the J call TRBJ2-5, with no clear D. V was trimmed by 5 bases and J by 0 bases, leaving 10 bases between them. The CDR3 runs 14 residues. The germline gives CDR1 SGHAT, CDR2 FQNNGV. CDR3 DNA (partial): TGTGCCAGCAGCGATATAGACAACCAAGAGACC. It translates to CASSDIDNQET. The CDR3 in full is CASSDIDNQETQYF. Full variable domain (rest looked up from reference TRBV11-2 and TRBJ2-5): EAGVAQSPRYKIIEKRQSVAFWCNPISGHATLYWYQQILGQGPKLLIQFQNNGVVDDSQLPKDRFSAERLKGVDSTLKIQPAKLEDSAVYLCASSDIDNQETQYFGPGTRLLVL.

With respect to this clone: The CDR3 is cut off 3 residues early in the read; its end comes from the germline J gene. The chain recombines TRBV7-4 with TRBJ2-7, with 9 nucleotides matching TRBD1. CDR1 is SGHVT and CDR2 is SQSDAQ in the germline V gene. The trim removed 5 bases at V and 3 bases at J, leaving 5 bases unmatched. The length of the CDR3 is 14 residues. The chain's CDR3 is CASSPQGALYEQYF. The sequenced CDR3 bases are TGTGCCAGCAGCCCACAGGGGGCCCTCTACGAG.

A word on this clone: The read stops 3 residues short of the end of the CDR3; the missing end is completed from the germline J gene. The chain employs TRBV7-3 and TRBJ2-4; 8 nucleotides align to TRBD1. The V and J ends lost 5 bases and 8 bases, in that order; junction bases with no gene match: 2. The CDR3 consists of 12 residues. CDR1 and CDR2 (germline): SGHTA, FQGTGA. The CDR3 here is CASSGQGDIQYF. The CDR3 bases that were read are TGTGCCAGCAGCGGACAGGGTGACATT. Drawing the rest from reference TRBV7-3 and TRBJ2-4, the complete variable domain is GAGVSQTPSNKVTEKGKYVELRCDPISGHTALYWYRQSLGQGPEFLIYFQGTGAADDSGLPNDRFFAVRPEGSVSTLKIQRTERGDSAVYLCASSGQGDIQYFGAGTRLSVL.